The 9 T cell receptor beta chains listed next were all sequenced from one sample in a study of blood T cell repertoires in COVID-19. Assay: immunoSEQ multiplex PCR; the TCRdb copy retains only in-frame clones and omits some. The sample contains 250,000 or so clones, 70% to 85% of which appear only once. The sample taken for sequencing was peripheral blood. Receptor source: an elderly man with acute or convalescent COVID-19.

This clone was seen a handful of times. This chain joins TRBV5-1 and TRBJ1-5, with D perhaps matching TRBD1 (5 bases). Trimming removed 0 bases from V and 6 bases from J, with 10 bases in between. The CDR3 is 14 residues long. Germline lookup yields CDR1 SGHRS and CDR2 YFSETQ. The CDR3 region is CASSLVSGGQPQHF. The CDR3 DNA reads as TGCGCCAGCAGCTTGGTTTCGGGGGGTCAGCCCCAGCATTTT.

This clone appeared once. The chain combines TRBV28 with TRBJ2-3, with 12 bases fitting TRBD2. The CDR3 has 18 residues. Germline values: CDR1 MDHEN, CDR2 SYDVKM. J was trimmed by 5 bases and V by 4 bases; bases with no gene match: 13. CDR3 loop: CASSSLAGGVRVGDTQYF. The CDR3 DNA reads TGTGCCAGCAGTTCACTAGCGGGGGGCGTTCGGGTCGGAGATACGCAGTATTTT.

This chain connects TRBV24-1 to TRBJ2-3, with 12 bases lining up with TRBD2. The CDR3 spans 17 residues. Germline CDR1 reads KGHDR; CDR2 reads SFDVKD. The V and J ends lost 1 base and 6 bases, in that order; junction bases with no gene match: 7. The CDR3 spells CATSDLSSGGAEDTQYF. CDR3 nucleotides: TGTGCCACCAGTGATTTATCTAGCGGGGGGGCCGAGGATACGCAGTATTTT.

In DNA, the CDR3 is TGTGCCAGCAGTTACTCAAAGGCGGGAGGGTACGAGCAGTACTTC. Amino acids: CASSYSKAGGYEQYF. The V and J genes are TRBV6-5 and TRBJ2-7, with TRBD2 identical over 9 bases. There are 15 residues in the CDR3. Germline loops: CDR1 MNHEY, CDR2 SVGAGI. Trimming took 0 bases from V and 4 from J; bases not matched to a gene: 4.

This clone was picked up a small number of times. This chain joins TRBV5-8 and TRBJ1-3; no definite D call. CDR1 and CDR2 (germline): SGHTS, YDEGEE. This CDR3 contains 14 residues. Trimming took 1 base from V and 0 from J, leaving 5 bases between them. CDR3 sequence: CASSLRVSGNTIYF. The CDR3 coding sequence is TGTGCCAGCAGCTTGCGGGTCTCTGGAAACACCATATATTTT.

V and J are TRBV27 and TRBJ2-1, with D perhaps matching TRBD1 (8 bases). CDR1 is MNHEY and CDR2 is SMNVEV in the germline V gene (reference sequence). This CDR3 region has 19 residues. V dropped 4 bases and J dropped 6 bases, with 28 bases sitting between them. CDR3: CASSSPTGEGSVRLNEQFF. The CDR3, as DNA: TGTGCCAGCAGTTCCCCGACAGGGGAGGGTTCCGTCCGACTCAATGAGCAGTTCTTC.

CDR3 nucleotides: TGTGCCACAGGGGACCATGGAAACACCATATATTTT. It codes for CATGDHGNTIYF. V and J are TRBV2 and TRBJ1-3; maybe TRBD1 (6 bases). V lost 10 bases and J lost 3, with 10 bases in between. The length of the CDR3 is 12 residues. Per germline, CDR1 SNHLY and CDR2 FYNNEI.

The rearrangement links TRBV6-5 to TRBJ1-2; D possibly corresponds to TRBD1 (6 bases). There are 14 residues in the CDR3. Germline V lookup: CDR1 MNHEY, CDR2 SVGAGI. With 6 bases removed from V and 0 bases from J, the gap between germline ends came to 11 bases. CDR3 DNA sequence: TGTGCCAGCAGAAAAGGGGGGGCTAACTATGGCTACACCTTC. This codes for CASRKGGANYGYTF.

This clone was counted once. The chain is built from TRBV27 and TRBJ2-5, with TRBD1 as a possible D gene (5 bases). Looked up from germline, CDR1 is MNHEY and CDR2 is SMNVEV (reference sequence). This CDR3 region has 15 residues. V was cut by 6 bases and J by 1 base, with 15 bases left in between. The CDR3, as DNA: TGTGCCAGCAGACGGCTGCGGACAACCCAAGAGACCCAGTACTTC. This sequence encodes CASRRLRTTQETQYF.